This TCR beta chain emerged from a study of cytomegalovirus exposure and HLA in healthy donors (TCRdb year 2017). Looking at the study overall: According to an earlier analysis of 550 to 700 of the donors, about 170 million T cells yielded some 110 million unique TCR beta sequences and about 300 Gb of sequence data. Approximately 330 gigabases of sequencing data and roughly 80 million unique TCR sequences made up an early release that covered around 640 HLA-typed donors. Of the roughly 390 genotyped donors, 65% to 90% were placed in the genetic ancestry cluster associated with self-reported Caucasian donors. The study aimed to test whether signatures of past pathogen exposure could be identified by cataloging public T cell receptors. The study used immunosequencing to profile the T cell repertoires of approximately 640 subjects and linked those repertoires to cytomegalovirus serostatus. Along with the approximately 700-subject first cohort, a separate validation cohort of over a hundred different subjects was used. The study combined high-throughput TCR immunosequencing, statistical association of individual TCRs with disease status, and machine learning to predict cytomegalovirus infection status. In a later analysis, previously published TCR beta repertoires from 600 to 850 donors were re-analyzed and high-resolution HLA genotyping was added so that TCR occurrence patterns could be studied. Rather than using new phenotypic data, the later analysis identified candidate immune exposures from TCR beta sequences and from how often those sequences occurred across donors. An earlier analysis of fewer than 700 of the donors applied high-throughput TCR beta sequencing to assess whether each TCR beta V gene segment acted as functional or pseudogenic. Donor age, sex, ethnicity and CMV serostatus were collected together with the repertoire data. A later genetic analysis took genome-wide SNP genotypes for about 65% of the roughly 670 donors and used that subset as a discovery cohort. All discovery cohort repertoires had been generated on a single sequencing platform. HLA typing included class I and class II loci at four-digit resolution. The number of typed donors differed by locus: about 629-630 for A, B, C, DRB1 and DQB1; some 540 for DQA1; 606 for DPA1; and some 450 for DPB1. Five DR-DQ haplotypes were treated as single units for association and clustering because of strong linkage in the cohort. Across under 500 genotyped donors of the cohort, an average of approximately 220,000 unique TCR beta nucleotide sequences per donor were sequenced, and roughly a sixth of those sequences were non-productive.

The paper's findings and limits, for the study overall: A cluster of highly shared sequence variants was judged likely to represent a technical artifact of the sequencing pipeline. In a later analysis, several top co-occurrence clusters were reported to appear linked to parvovirus B19, influenza, CMV and Epstein-Barr virus. Correlated functional status among segregating V segments might reflect linkage disequilibrium, but an unknown experimental factor could not be ruled out. A further reported finding was that TCR beta sequences accurately predicted the HLA-A and HLA-B alleles for most subjects in the first cohort. At a false discovery rate of 0.05, a later analysis linked 16,000 or so TCR beta sequences to specific HLA alleles. Most TCR sequences were observed very rarely across donors, whereas some public TCRs were present in many individuals. A later analysis found that TCR association rates varied across HLA loci, with DRB1 alleles showing the most associated TCRs and HLA-C alleles the fewest. In vitro tests confirmed that three of the cytomegalovirus-associated TCR beta chains recognize cytomegalovirus antigens. In an earlier analysis of approximately 590 of the donors, most TCR beta V segments appeared in productive rearrangements about 87% or about 30% of the time, broadly matching IMGT annotations. V-gene and J-gene trimming of TCR beta chains was associated with a missense DCLRE1C variant in a later genetic analysis, and the association was replicated in an independent cohort. HLA typing was unavailable for some donors at each locus, so association tests used only the typed subset. Some IMGT-functional V segments, including TRBV6-2 and TRBV6-3, could not be distinguished by the 87-base-pair reads and were therefore excluded. The classifier was reported to diagnose cytomegalovirus status with high specificity and sensitivity in both the original and validation cohorts. According to a later genetic analysis, donors in an Asian-associated ancestry cluster had fewer N-insertions in productive TCRs than the approximately 710-donor mean. Sequencing depth was assumed to be roughly uniform across donors in the presence/absence analyses, though that assumption may not hold. In this cohort, only TCR beta chains were sequenced, and detectable features were limited by the absence of alpha or paired-chain data. Assigning TCR associations to individual alleles was difficult when HLA alleles, especially DR and DQ, strongly co-occurred. Because counts were too low, approximately 18 rarely observed V segments, including chromosome 9 orphons, were excluded from the earlier analysis of fewer than 650 of the donors. Most CMV-associated TCR beta chains appeared to be HLA-restricted in a later analysis, and the HLA associations seemed to be driven largely by CMV exposure. The study gave a list of roughly 150 TCR beta chains associated with cytomegalovirus. CMV serostatus was the only immune exposure information available for the cohort. According to the authors, the approach could potentially be generalized to other disease states and immunological phenotypes. In a later analysis, HLA-associated TCR beta chains were found to be more clonally expanded and to have lower generation probabilities than equally common non-associated chains.

The cohort consisted of hundreds of healthy bone marrow donors. At the time of sampling, every cohort member was nominally healthy, though immune exposures that went unrecorded were likely present. The donor was CMV seronegative and belonged to the group of over 350 seronegative cohort members. Each donor provided a peripheral blood sample, and peripheral blood mononuclear cells were used for TCR beta sequencing. The Qiagen DNeasy Blood Extraction Kit was used to extract genomic DNA from the blood cell samples. The germline V end is reduced by 6 bases and the J end by 7 bases; junction bases left unmatched: 16. Its CDR3 holds 16 amino acids, cysteine through phenylalanine. The retained sequence is limited to the CDR3, 48 bases, with the frame set at the first base. The protocol used for the library was the immunoSEQ multiplex PCR assay. For the multiplex PCR, a mixture combining 60 forward primers for TCR Vbeta segments and 13 reverse primers for TCR Jbeta segments was used. A multiplex PCR assay on genomic DNA amplified the CDR3 region of rearranged TCR beta genes. The Illumina HiSeq System was used to sequence the amplified TCR beta libraries as 87-base-pair reads. As for the original processing: Across the 640 or so repertoires, a later analysis counted some 80 million unique TCR beta chains, around 11 million of which were shared by at least two donors. Raw reads were error-corrected and collapsed into unique sequences by a nearest-neighbor algorithm in which closely related sequences were merged to remove PCR and sequencing errors. CDR3 sequences were aligned to IMGT reference sequences to assign V, D and J gene segments. For a sequence to be retained, a match of at least six nucleotides to both a V gene segment and a J gene segment was required. Rearrangements were called productive when the CDR3 lacked stop codons and stayed in frame with V and J; all others were non-productive. CDR3 was defined according to IMGT convention as the region running from the second conserved V-encoded cysteine to the conserved J-encoded phenylalanine. Sequences without an unambiguous match to a single V gene segment were excluded from the earlier analysis of 587 of the donors. An earlier analysis of some 610 of the donors called V segments functional above 56.7% productive rearrangements and segregating when the between-donor standard deviation exceeded 5%. A statistical classification framework was built to diagnose cytomegalovirus status from the catalog of TCR beta chain sequences. In a later analysis, TCR nucleotide sequences were compared against IMGT/GENE-DB human TR gene sequences so that V and J genes could be assigned. In a later analysis, CDR3 sequences and most-parsimonious VDJ recombination scenarios were assigned using the TCRdist pipeline. In a later analysis, every TCR beta chain was defined by the combination of its CDR3 amino acid sequence and its V-gene family, and reads without a unique V-gene family were dropped. To address suspected cross-contamination and a sequencing artifact, a later analysis removed several hundred highly shared, low-generation-probability nucleotide sequences. For each public chain, a later analysis derived a clonal expansion index from normalized ranks of inferred template counts within each repertoire. In a later analysis, generation probabilities were computed with a VDJ recombination model fitted to out-of-frame rearrangements, and the resulting probabilities were checked against IGoR. In a later analysis, TCR-TCR, TCR-HLA and TCR-CMV co-occurrence was scored with hypergeometric tests, and a repertoire-size bias correction was applied to TCR pairs. In a later analysis, false discovery rates were estimated by permuting HLA or CMV assignments 20 times. In a later analysis, co-occurring TCRs were grouped with DBSCAN, and TCRdist sequence similarity was added when clustering was performed within HLA-allele-positive subsets. For co-occurrence clustering, repertoires with fewer than 30,000 or more than 120,000 public chains were excluded, along with 4 to 6 repertoires with anomalous nucleotide sharing. The source is immuneACCESS, and TCRdb retained only in-frame sequences with V and J called. Part of the clones is not carried over; for the studies checked, unresolved V genes explain less than half of this, and the remainder is unexplained. The V and J calls and clone size are taken from that table; D and trimming were inferred from the DNA. The sample table contains 130,000 or so clones; only one count was recorded for 81% of them. Jointly, the top ten make up roughly 2.4% of the sample.

This clone came up once. Its antigen remains undetermined. The sample holds no much larger clone one base away, and base qualities are not on file. The clonotype originates from a woman in her thirties or forties in good health and CMV-seronegative. The rearrangement combines TRBV23-1 with TRBJ2-7; 9 junctional bases match TRBD1. TRBV23-1 is an ORF, and what it does is uncertain. Sample: PBMCs. This receptor carries the CDR3 CASSPGQGVPYGEQYF. The bases are TGCGCCAGCAGCCCGGGACAGGGCGTCCCCTATGGGGAGCAGTACTTC.